Sequencing of this T cell receptor (beta chain) was carried out in a study of T cells expressing NK-cell markers. Study-wide background: Source material for TCR beta repertoires consisted of sorted CD3+CD56+NKG2C+, CD3+CD56+NKG2C- and CD3+CD56-NKG2C+ T cells.

The CDR3 has 16 amino acids. Germline CDR1 reads SGHAT; CDR2 reads FQNNGV. No DNA is given; TCRdb re-called the 5' RACE reads and lists each CDR3 protein once. This sample's clone table lists some 600,000 distinct CDR3 sequences. The J gene is TRBJ2-1, the V gene TRBV11-2; the TCRdb D gene call, TRBD2, has no DNA to confirm it. This clonotype originated in a man younger than 30 in good health. Material: blood T cells: a sorted CD56 or NKG2C T cell subset, CD4+ or CD8+ T cells, or bulk PBMC T cells (not recorded which). The CDR3 reads CASSPPGLAGLSEQFF.